The next 29 T cell receptor beta chains were all read from a single sample in a study of blood T cell repertoires in COVID-19. TCRdb's copy holds only in-frame clones and misses some; the assay was immunoSEQ multiplex PCR. The sample includes fewer than 250,000 clones, roughly 83% of them seen just once. Material: PBMCs or T cells enriched from blood (not recorded which). The receptors shown here come from a woman aged 25 to 45 who had recovered from COVID-19.

This clone was seen just once. The chain carries TRBV15 and TRBJ1-5; possibly TRBD1 for D (5 bases). The germline V gene has CDR1 LNHNV and CDR2 YYDKDF (reference sequence). Trimming took 3 bases from V and 4 from J, leaving 10 bases between them. The CDR3 is 14 residues long. This CDR3 is CATSSDRANQPQHF. In nucleotides, the CDR3 is TGTGCCACCAGCAGTGACAGAGCAAATCAGCCCCAGCATTTT.

This chain connects TRBV5-1 to TRBJ1-2, with TRBD1 matching over 11 bases. The CDR3 runs to 17 residues. Per germline, CDR1 SGHRS and CDR2 YFSETQ. The V and J ends lost 2 bases and 4 bases, in that order; junction bases with no gene match: 10. CDR3 bases: TGCGCCAGCAGCTTTACCCCGGGACAGGGGGTTGGCTATGGCTACACCTTC. It translates to CASSFTPGQGVGYGYTF.

V gene TRBV28 combines with J gene TRBJ1-1; TRBD1 matches 8 bases. This CDR3 is built from 16 residues. Germline-derived CDR1 and CDR2 are MDHEN and SYDVKM. V trimming: 8 bases; J trimming: 0 bases; junction bases outside the gene matches: 11. CDR3 nucleotide sequence: TGTGCCAGCTCACTTCCCGGACAGGGTCTGAACACTGAAGCTTTCTTT. Its translation is CASSLPGQGLNTEAFF. The full variable domain, rest sourced from reference TRBV28 and TRBJ1-1, is DVKVTQSSRYLVKRTGEKVFLECVQDMDHENMFWYRQDPGLGLRLIYFSYDVKMKEKGDIPEGYSVSREKKERFSLILESASTNQTSMYLCASSLPGQGLNTEAFFGQGTRLTVV.

The chain couples TRBV11-3 to TRBJ2-5; 11 bases are shared with TRBD2. The CDR3 runs 15 residues. Germline V gene sequence: CDR1 SGHNT, CDR2 YENEEA. V shed 4 bases and J 5 bases; nucleotides not matched to a gene: 6. The chain's CDR3 is CASSYLAGGPETQYF. DNA of the CDR3: TGTGCCAGCAGCTACCTAGCGGGGGGTCCGGAGACCCAGTACTTC.

The chain is built from TRBV6-1 and TRBJ1-2; a possible D gene is TRBD1 (5 bases). The V gene lost 3 bases and the J gene lost 6 bases, with 8 bases spanning the gap. Germline V gene sequence: CDR1 MNHNS, CDR2 SASEGT. The CDR3 totals 12 residues. As DNA, the CDR3 is TGTGCCAGCAGTGACAGGGTTGATGGCTACACCTTC. Protein: CASSDRVDGYTF.

This sequence joins TRBV4-1 and TRBJ2-1, with D tentatively TRBD2 (7 bases). V was cut by 0 bases and J by 3 bases, with 12 bases left in between. The CDR3 sequence is 16 residues long. Germline V lookup: CDR1 MGHRA, CDR2 YSYEKL. CDR3: CASSQEGGAYYNEQFF. The DNA for the CDR3 is TGCGCCAGCAGCCAAGAGGGGGGGGCCTACTACAATGAGCAGTTCTTC.

This chain uses TRBV5-1 with TRBJ1-1; 10 nucleotides line up with TRBD1. The CDR3 spans 17 residues. In germline, CDR1 is SGHRS, CDR2 YFSETQ. Trimming cost V 4 bases and J 5 bases; bases outside gene matches: 14. CDR3 DNA: TGCGCCAGCAGCCTAATGGGGACAGGGGTCGGTTGGACTGAAGCTTTCTTT. Its translation is CASSLMGTGVGWTEAFF.

The gene calls are TRBV11-2 and TRBJ2-3; 15 bases agree with TRBD2. There are 18 residues in the CDR3. V shed 5 bases and J 1 base; nucleotides not matched to a gene: 7. In germline, CDR1 is SGHAT, CDR2 FQNNGV. CDR3 in DNA: TGTGCCAGCAGCCGGACTAGCGGGGGGGCCGGCGGCACAGATACGCAGTATTTT. Protein sequence: CASSRTSGGAGGTDTQYF.

The chain joins TRBV24-1 to TRBJ1-1; 9 bases map to TRBD1. The CDR3 length is 12 residues. V was pared by 9 bases and J by 8 bases, with 6 bases of the junction left unmatched. CDR1 and CDR2 from the germline V gene are KGHDR and SFDVKD. CDR3 DNA sequence: TGTGCCACCGGACAGGGGCCTGAGGAAGCTTTCTTT. This encodes CATGQGPEEAFF.

V and J are TRBV2 and TRBJ1-6, with 10 bases lining up with TRBD1. Germline values: CDR1 SNHLY, CDR2 FYNNEI. The CDR3 consists of 16 residues. J gave up 7 bases and V 6 bases, and 9 bases lay outside the gene matches. The CDR3 region is CASRERRDRGNSPLHF. The CDR3 DNA reads as TGTGCCAGCAGAGAGAGGAGGGACAGGGGAAATTCACCCCTCCACTTT.

The chain is built from TRBV6-5 and TRBJ1-2; TRBD1 might be the D (5 bases). This CDR3 is 14 amino acids long. Per the germline V gene, CDR1 is MNHEY and CDR2 is SVGAGI. V was shortened by 0 bases and J by 4 bases, with 9 bases between the two germline ends. CDR3 sequence (DNA): TGTGCCAGCAGTTACTCGAAACAGGTCTATGGCTACACCTTC. As protein: CASSYSKQVYGYTF.

The rearrangement links TRBV5-6 to TRBJ1-6, with a tentative D call TRBD1 (5 bases). Germline V gene sequence: CDR1 SGHDT, CDR2 YYEEEE. This CDR3 is built from 15 residues. The germline V and J ends were trimmed by 0 bases and 5 bases, with 9 bases remaining between them. The CDR3 nucleotides read TGTGCCAGCAGCTTGGGCCCAGGGAATAATTCACCCCTCCACTTT. Amino acids: CASSLGPGNNSPLHF.

The chain employs TRBV4-2 and TRBJ2-7, with 9 bases lining up with TRBD2. This CDR3 has 17 amino acids. Trimming removed 0 bases from V and 2 bases from J; junction bases left unmatched: 8. Germline V gene lookup returns CDR1 LGHNA and CDR2 YNFKEQ. The CDR3 reads CASSQEGRASGTYEQYF. The DNA for the CDR3 is TGTGCCAGCAGCCAAGAGGGTAGGGCTAGCGGGACCTACGAGCAGTACTTC.

The chain has TRBV4-1 and TRBJ1-6; D perhaps matches TRBD1 (6 bases). The CDR3 sequence is 17 residues long. Trimming left V 0 bases short and J 2 bases short, with 11 bases between. Per the germline V gene, CDR1 is MGHRA and CDR2 is YSYEKL. CDR3 sequence (DNA): TGCGCCAGCAGCCAAGAGTCAGGGGTTCCCTATAATTCACCCCTCCACTTT. Amino acid sequence: CASSQESGVPYNSPLHF.

The chain is built from TRBV23-1 and TRBJ2-7; 7 nucleotides match TRBD1. TRBV23-1 is an open reading frame whose function is uncertain. With 3 bases clipped from V and 6 bases from J, the junction kept 8 bases outside the gene matches. The CDR3 extends over 14 amino acids. CDR3 region: CASSQVRGKGEQYV. CDR3 nucleotide sequence: TGCGCCAGCAGTCAGGTCAGGGGGAAGGGCGAGCAGTACGTC.

The chain carries TRBV7-6 and TRBJ1-5; 7 bases map to TRBD1. The germline V gene encodes CDR1 SGHVS and CDR2 FNYEAQ. V shed 6 bases, J shed 2 bases, and the junction held 1 base outside the gene matches. This CDR3 spans 13 amino acids. CDR3: CASSTGGNQPQHF. The CDR3 nucleotides are TGTGCCAGCAGTACAGGGGGCAATCAGCCCCAGCATTTT.

The V and J genes are TRBV4-2 and TRBJ2-1; TRBD2 aligns across 12 bases. Trimming took 4 bases from V and 0 from J; bases not matched to a gene: 16. The length of the CDR3 is 21 residues. Germline V gene lookup returns CDR1 LGHNA and CDR2 YNFKEQ. The CDR3 nucleotides are TGTGCCAGCAGCCGTTCAGGGACTAGCGGGTTCTCGGATAGCTCCTACAATGAGCAGTTCTTC. This sequence encodes CASSRSGTSGFSDSSYNEQFF.

This chain links TRBV4-1 with TRBJ1-2, with D perhaps TRBD1 (6 bases). The V gene's germline CDR1 is MGHRA and CDR2 YSYEKL. V was cut by 4 bases and J by 9 bases, with 18 bases left in between. There are 14 residues in the CDR3. The CDR3, as DNA: TGCGCCAGCAGCCTGGACAGTACCGTAATGAGCTACACCTTC. Translated, it gives CASSLDSTVMSYTF.

The chain carries TRBV5-4 and TRBJ1-2; 8 nucleotides match TRBD1. CDR1 is SGHNT and CDR2 is YYREEE in the germline V gene (reference sequence). This CDR3 has 14 amino acids. J gave up 8 bases and V 0 bases, and 6 bases lay outside the gene matches. In DNA form, the CDR3 reads TGTGCCAGCAGCTTGGACAGGGGGGTTTGGGGCTACACCTTC. Translation: CASSLDRGVWGYTF.

The genes are TRBV15 and TRBJ1-3, with D unresolved. The CDR3 runs to 15 residues. V shed 2 bases and J shed 3 bases, with 11 bases lying between them. CDR1 is LNHNV, CDR2 YYDKDF, per germline (reference sequence). Here the CDR3 DNA reads TGTGCCACCAGCAGAATGAACACCGTTGGAAACACCATATATTTT. The encoded protein is CATSRMNTVGNTIYF. The variable domain in full, with the rest retrieved from reference TRBV15 and TRBJ1-3, is DAMVIQNPRYQVTQFGKPVTLSCSQTLNHNVMYWYQQKSSQAPKLLFHYYDKDFNNEADTPDNFQSRRPNTSFCFLDIRSPGLGDTAMYLCATSRMNTVGNTIYFGEGSWLTVV.

This chain links TRBV5-6 with TRBJ1-1; 10 nucleotides match TRBD1. The CDR3 is 16 amino acids. CDR1 SGHDT and CDR2 YYEEEE come from the germline V gene. The V and J ends lost 4 bases and 3 bases, in that order; junction bases with no gene match: 9. CDR3 protein: CASSPDRGGSHTEAFF. CDR3 DNA sequence: TGTGCCAGCAGCCCGGACAGGGGGGGATCACACACTGAAGCTTTCTTT.

The chain recombines TRBV11-2 with TRBJ2-7; D is unclear. CDR3 length: 13 amino acids. The ends were cut back, 1 base at V and 4 bases at J, with 8 bases in the middle. The V gene's germline CDR1 is SGHAT and CDR2 FQNNGV. As DNA, the CDR3 is TGTGCCAGCAGCTTAGCGATCGGGTACGAGCAGTACTTC. Its protein product is CASSLAIGYEQYF.

The chain carries TRBV29-1 and TRBJ2-5; a possible D gene is TRBD1 (6 bases). The CDR3 is 15 amino acids. From germline, CDR1 is SQVTM and CDR2 ANQGSEA. V lost 4 bases, J lost 1 base, and 16 bases lay in between. The CDR3, as DNA: TGCAGCGTTGCGACTATGGGACAAGGCCAAGAGACCCAGTACTTC. Translation gives CSVATMGQGQETQYF.

The chain combines TRBV5-4 with TRBJ2-5; the D gene is possibly TRBD2 (5 bases). The germline gives CDR1 SGHNT, CDR2 YYREEE (reference sequence). CDR3 length equals 17 residues. V dropped 5 bases and J dropped 4 bases, with 24 bases sitting between them. The CDR3 region is CASSSSTQRSHRETQYF. In DNA form, the CDR3 reads TGTGCCAGCAGTTCCTCAACACAGCGGAGCCATAGAGAGACCCAGTACTTC.

CDR3 bases: TGTGCCAGCAGCGCTCTAGCGGGGGGCCGTGGCGGGGAGCTGTTTTTT. This codes for CASSALAGGRGGELFF. The rearrangement links TRBV9 to TRBJ2-2; TRBD2 matches 11 bases. This CDR3 comprises 16 residues. Looked up from germline, CDR1 is SGDLS and CDR2 is YYNGEE. V dropped 3 bases and J dropped 7; count of bases not matched to a gene: 8.

The J gene is TRBJ2-1, the V gene TRBV5-4; 10 nucleotides align to TRBD1. The trim removed 4 bases at V and 7 bases at J, leaving 8 bases unmatched. The length of the CDR3 is 15 residues. CDR1 is SGHNT, CDR2 YYREEE, per germline (reference sequence). The chain's CDR3 is CASSRGDRGRNEQFF. Here the CDR3 DNA reads TGTGCCAGCAGCCGTGGGGACAGGGGTAGGAATGAGCAGTTCTTC.

The table lists this clone with a count of one. The CDR3 DNA reads as TGTGCCAGTAGTATGGGGGGACAGGGATCCACCAAAGCTTTCTTT. Residues: CASSMGGQGSTKAFF. V gene TRBV19 combines with J gene TRBJ1-1; 9 positions agree with TRBD1. The V gene end was trimmed by 3 bases and the J gene end by 9 bases; junction bases not matched to a gene: 11. The CDR3 extends over 15 amino acids. Germline V gene lookup returns CDR1 LNHDA and CDR2 SQIVND (reference sequence).

This clone has just a few counts. The genes are TRBV28 and TRBJ1-4; 7 bases match TRBD1. Germline V CDR1 and CDR2: MDHEN, SYDVKM. Trimming cost V 8 bases and J 3 bases; bases outside gene matches: 3. CDR3 length: 13 residues. CDR3 coding DNA: TGTGCCAGCGAAGACAGGGCTAATGAAAAACTGTTTTTT. As protein: CASEDRANEKLFF.

The gene calls are TRBV23-1 and TRBJ2-5, with D hard to call. TRBV23-1 is marked as an open reading frame, function uncertain. V was trimmed by 8 bases and J by 5 bases, leaving 9 bases between them. The CDR3 consists of 11 residues. In DNA form, the CDR3 reads TGCGCCAGCCGTCTACAGGAGACCCAGTACTTC. Encoded protein: CASRLQETQYF.